A selection of T cell receptor beta chains follows, all from one sample in a study of blood T cell repertoires in COVID-19. This table comes from immunoSEQ multiplex PCR, and its TCRdb copy is limited to in-frame clones, with some not included. The profile covers some 200,000 clones, with around 84% appearing a single time and around 6.5% taken by the ten largest. Sequencing was done on a sample of peripheral blood. These receptors all stem from a man older than 75 with acute or convalescent COVID-19. Both conserved end residues are part of each CDR3. The order of the fields is J gene, V gene, clone size, D gene, CDR3 protein, CDR3 DNA. A D gene is named only where the DNA matches it firmly. Size tells how often a clone was seen (once, few, many) or the class of an expanded clone, and some rows leave it out.

J: TRBJ2-2; V: TRBV18; size: -; D: -; CDR3: CASSPNGAGELFF; DNA: TGTGCCAGCTCACCCAACGGGGCCGGGGAGCTGTTTTTT
J: TRBJ2-1; V: TRBV6-5; size: -; D: TRBD1; CDR3: CASSSGQGFEQFF; DNA: TGTGCCAGCAGCTCGGGACAGGGGTTTGAGCAGTTCTTC
J: TRBJ1-4; V: TRBV19; size: -; D: -; CDR3: CASSVSGRSNEKLFF; DNA: TGTGCCAGTAGCGTGAGCGGGCGGTCTAATGAAAAACTGTTTTTT
J: TRBJ2-1; V: TRBV4-3; size: -; D: TRBD2; CDR3: CASSQDATSVYNEQFF; DNA: TGCGCCAGCAGCCAAGATGCCACTAGCGTCTACAATGAGCAGTTCTTC
J: TRBJ2-3; V: TRBV19; size: -; D: -; CDR3: CASSIGEDTQYF; DNA: TGTGCCAGTAGTATAGGTGAGGATACGCAGTATTTT
J: TRBJ2-1; V: TRBV5-1; size: -; D: TRBD2; CDR3: CASSLPSGATYNEQFF; DNA: TGCGCCAGCAGCTTGCCTAGCGGAGCCACCTACAATGAGCAGTTCTTC
J: TRBJ2-3; V: TRBV6-5; size: -; D: -; CDR3: CASRYDSTDTQYF; DNA: TGTGCCAGCAGATACGACTCCACAGATACGCAGTATTTT
J: TRBJ1-5; V: TRBV30; size: -; D: -; CDR3: CAWSRGRNQPQHF; DNA: TGTGCCTGGAGTCGTGGGCGCAATCAGCCCCAGCATTTT
J: TRBJ2-3; V: TRBV6-5; size: -; D: TRBD2; CDR3: CASRVAGGNTDTQYF; DNA: TGTGCCAGCAGAGTCGCGGGAGGGAACACAGATACGCAGTATTTT
J: TRBJ1-3; V: TRBV19; size: -; D: -; CDR3: CASTSHRDGNTIYF; DNA: TGTGCCAGTACCTCCCACAGGGACGGAAACACCATATATTTT
J: TRBJ1-4; V: TRBV7-8; size: -; D: -; CDR3: CASGSGGLANEKLFF; DNA: TGTGCCAGCGGCTCGGGGGGGCTGGCTAATGAAAAACTGTTTTTT
J: TRBJ2-7; V: TRBV7-2; size: -; D: TRBD1; CDR3: CASSRGQGGYEQYF; DNA: TGTGCCAGCAGCCGCGGACAGGGGGGGTACGAGCAGTACTTC
J: TRBJ2-5; V: TRBV6-5; size: -; D: -; CDR3: CASSYSAGGRETQYF; DNA: TGTGCCAGCAGTTACTCGGCAGGGGGGAGAGAGACCCAGTACTTC
J: TRBJ1-2; V: TRBV25-1; size: few; D: -; CDR3: CAVWRQAYGYTF; DNA: TGTGCCGTATGGCGACAGGCTTATGGCTACACCTTC
J: TRBJ1-6; V: TRBV6-2/TRBV6-3; size: -; D: -; CDR3: CASSYGDQGLSPLHF; DNA: TGTGCCAGCAGTTACGGGGACCAGGGACTCTCACCCCTCCACTTT
J: TRBJ2-5; V: TRBV18; size: -; D: -; CDR3: CASSSQGGETQYF; DNA: TGTGCCAGCTCATCACAGGGAGGCGAGACCCAGTACTTC
J: TRBJ1-2; V: TRBV2; size: -; D: -; CDR3: CASSTTGGGYTF; DNA: TGTGCCAGCTCTACCACCGGAGGTGGCTACACCTTC
J: TRBJ1-5; V: TRBV12-3/TRBV12-4; size: -; D: -; CDR3: CASSFENQPQHF; DNA: TGTGCCAGCAGTTTTGAGAATCAGCCCCAGCATTTT
J: TRBJ1-2; V: TRBV21-1; size: -; D: -; CDR3: CASSISGLSYTF; DNA: TGTGCCAGCAGCATATCAGGTTTGTCCTACACCTTC
J: TRBJ2-7; V: TRBV7-2; size: -; D: TRBD2; CDR3: CASSLNLIAGREFEQYF; DNA: TGTGCCAGCAGCCTGAATCTCATAGCGGGAAGGGAGTTCGAGCAGTACTTC
J: TRBJ2-5; V: TRBV19; size: -; D: -; CDR3: CASTTGYQETQYF; DNA: TGTGCCAGTACAACAGGGTACCAAGAGACCCAGTACTTC
J: TRBJ2-1; V: TRBV4-1; size: -; D: TRBD2; CDR3: CASSLSTRDRGTSGRGYNEQFF; DNA: TGCGCCAGCAGCCTATCGACCCGGGACAGAGGGACTAGCGGGAGGGGCTACAATGAGCAGTTCTTC
J: TRBJ1-4; V: TRBV11-2; size: -; D: TRBD1; CDR3: CASSLNRRQGNEKLFF; DNA: TGTGCCAGCAGCTTAAATAGGAGACAGGGCAATGAAAAACTGTTTTTT
J: TRBJ1-4; V: TRBV29-1; size: -; D: -; CDR3: CSVSHTTNEKLFF; DNA: TGCAGCGTCTCTCACACCACTAATGAAAAACTGTTTTTT
J: TRBJ1-2; V: TRBV30; size: -; D: -; CDR3: CAWITANYGYTF; DNA: TGTGCCTGGATCACAGCTAACTATGGCTACACCTTC
J: TRBJ2-5; V: TRBV3-1/TRBV3-2; size: -; D: -; CDR3: CASSPMTGMKTQYF; DNA: TGTGCCAGCAGCCCCATGACGGGGATGAAGACCCAGTACTTC
J: TRBJ1-2; V: TRBV3-1/TRBV3-2; size: -; D: -; CDR3: CASSQEVSAIYGYTF; DNA: TGTGCCAGCAGCCAAGAAGTATCTGCGATCTATGGCTACACCTTC
J: TRBJ1-4; V: TRBV19; size: -; D: TRBD1; CDR3: CASSVNRGRGDEKLFF; DNA: TGTGCCAGTAGTGTCAACAGGGGACGAGGGGATGAAAAACTGTTTTTT
J: TRBJ2-1; V: TRBV2; size: -; D: -; CDR3: CASSVHDNEQFF; DNA: TGTGCCAGCAGTGTCCATGACAATGAGCAGTTCTTC
J: TRBJ2-4; V: TRBV30; size: -; D: TRBD1; CDR3: CAWSPRTGNIQYF; DNA: TGTGCCTGGAGTCCTAGGACAGGAAACATTCAGTACTTC
J: TRBJ1-4; V: TRBV14; size: -; D: TRBD1; CDR3: CASSPGGGFEKLFF; DNA: TGTGCCAGCAGCCCAGGGGGAGGTTTTGAAAAACTGTTTTTT
J: TRBJ2-5; V: TRBV5-1; size: -; D: -; CDR3: CASSTQETQYF; DNA: TGCGCCAGCAGCACTCAAGAGACCCAGTACTTC
J: TRBJ1-4; V: TRBV3-1/TRBV3-2; size: -; D: -; CDR3: CASSQVGPTAGGSEKLFF; DNA: TGTGCCAGCAGCCAAGTTGGCCCGACAGCCGGGGGGAGTGAAAAACTGTTTTTT
J: TRBJ2-5; V: TRBV24-1; size: -; D: -; CDR3: CATSNRVQETQYF; DNA: TGTGCCACGAGTAACAGGGTCCAAGAGACCCAGTACTTC
J: TRBJ2-6; V: TRBV5-4; size: once; D: TRBD1; CDR3: CASSLPGQGSAGANVLTF; DNA: TGTGCCAGCAGCTTGCCGGGACAGGGGTCGGCTGGGGCCAACGTCCTGACTTTC
J: TRBJ2-7; V: TRBV11-2; size: -; D: TRBD2; CDR3: CASSFLVRGAYEQYF; DNA: TGTGCCAGCAGCTTCCTGGTGCGGGGGGCCTACGAGCAGTACTTC
J: TRBJ2-5; V: TRBV10-3; size: -; D: -; CDR3: CAISAGRQETQYF; DNA: TGTGCCATCAGTGCTGGCAGACAAGAGACCCAGTACTTC
J: TRBJ1-1; V: TRBV27; size: -; D: TRBD1; CDR3: CASSLRQGGNTEAFF; DNA: TGTGCCAGCAGTTTACGACAGGGGGGGAACACTGAAGCTTTCTTT
J: TRBJ2-7; V: TRBV6-1; size: -; D: -; CDR3: CASSEASGNYEQYF; DNA: TGTGCCAGCAGTGAAGCCTCGGGGAACTACGAGCAGTACTTC
J: TRBJ1-1; V: TRBV10-3; size: -; D: TRBD1; CDR3: CAISEALTGGTEAFF; DNA: TGTGCCATCAGTGAGGCCCTAACAGGGGGCACTGAAGCTTTCTTT